This TCR beta chain was obtained from a study of T cells in Graves' hyperthyroidism and ophthalmopathy. Overall study context: Before any treatment, at initial diagnosis, peripheral blood was collected.

Study observations and caveats: Researchers found most expanded thyroid clonotypes above 0.001 in blood as well.

This clonotype was counted at least ten times. The target antigen is unknown. V was pared by 2 bases and J by 4 bases, with 14 bases between. Germline V gene sequence: CDR1 LNHDA, CDR2 SQIVND (reference sequence). There are 15 residues in the CDR3. Orbital computed tomography and thyroid ultrasound, together with serum TRAb and thyroxine and clinical symptoms, were used for diagnoses. There were TCR beta CDR3 regions amplified from RNA transcripts. HTBI primers drove first-round RT-PCR of the TCR CDR3. TCRdb reanalysed the multiplex PCR reads using MiXCR and keeps one entry per CDR3 protein. The sample includes about 92,000 distinct CDR3 sequences, about half of them seen just once.

The receptor was isolated from a woman aged 40 to 50 with Graves' hyperthyroidism. The sequenced sample was blood. This chain connects TRBV19 to TRBJ1-1, with a possible D match to TRBD1 (5 bases). The CDR3 nucleotides are TGTGCCAGTAGTATACTGGGGACTGGGGGCACTGAAGCTTTCTTT. Encoded protein: CASSILGTGGTEAFF.